Listed below are T cell receptor beta chains from one sample, sequenced in a study of T cells in Graves' hyperthyroidism and ophthalmopathy. TCRdb independently ran MiXCR on the multiplex PCR reads; one entry per CDR3 protein. In the table there are 300,000 to 400,000 distinct CDR3 sequences, more than 14% of which are singletons. Sequenced sample: blood. These receptors were obtained from a woman aged 30 to 39 with Graves' ophthalmopathy. Each CDR3 is given with its conserved first and last residue. The D gene is left open where the match is weak. A clone size is listed for some rows: how often the clone was seen (once, few, many), or a class if it is expanded.

cdr3_nt cdr3_aa j_call clone_size v_call d_call
TGCACCATTGTTACCTCCTACAATGAGCAGTTCTTC CTIVTSYNEQFF TRBJ2-1 few TRBV29-1 .
TGTGCCATCAAGGGACAGGGGAGGGGTGGGAACACTGAAGCTTTCTTT CAIKGQGRGGNTEAFF TRBJ1-1 few TRBV10-3 TRBD1
TGTGCCAGCAGCCCCCCCAGTGGGCTTGGCTACACCTTC CASSPPSGLGYTF TRBJ1-2 many TRBV2 .
TGCAGTGCCCAGCCCGGGACAGGGCTTTCACCTCTCCACTTT CSAQPGTGLSPLHF TRBJ1-6 . TRBV20-1 TRBD1
TGTGCTAGCAGCTTTTCGACTAGCCTCACAGATACGCAGTATTTT CASSFSTSLTDTQYF TRBJ2-3 . TRBV7-7 TRBD2
TGCGCCACCACAGACAGGGGGGCCTACAATGAGCAGTTCTTC CATTDRGAYNEQFF TRBJ2-1 many TRBV10-2 TRBD1
TGCGCCAGCAGCTTGTTCGTCGGGACGAGCTCCTACGAGCAGTACTTC CASSLFVGTSSYEQYF TRBJ2-7 many TRBV5-1 .
TGTGCCAGCAGTTCCCCCAGGGGGGGGGTAGGCTCCTACGAGCAGTACTTC CASSSPRGGVGSYEQYF TRBJ2-7 . TRBV27 .
TGTGCCAGTGAGGGGCCGGGAGGCAAAAACATTCAGTACTTC CASEGPGGKNIQYF TRBJ2-4 once TRBV6-1 TRBD2
TGTGCCAGCAGTCCAGCGCACAGAGCGGCGAACCTCAGGGAGCTGTTTTTT CASSPAHRAANLRELFF TRBJ2-2 . TRBV7-3 .
TGTGCCAGCATTAGGAACAGGCAAGAGACCCAGTACTTC CASIRNRQETQYF TRBJ2-5 many TRBV6-1 .
TGTGCCAGCGGCCTCCCCGGGACAGGGTCCAATGAGCAGTTCTTC CASGLPGTGSNEQFF TRBJ2-1 . TRBV7-2 TRBD1
TGTGCCAGCAGCTCCGGGACAGGCGAGGAAAAACTGTTTTTT CASSSGTGEEKLFF TRBJ1-4 many TRBV2 TRBD1
TGTGCCAGCAGCATAGGACCGGGGAATCAGCCCCAGCATTTT CASSIGPGNQPQHF TRBJ1-5 many TRBV5-8 .
TGCGCCAGCAGCCAAGTATCTCAGGGATCGGGGCTCTATGGCTACACCTTC CASSQVSQGSGLYGYTF TRBJ1-2 few TRBV4-1 .
TGTGCCAGCAGTTACATGCCAGGGGGGCACTACGAGCAGTACTTC CASSYMPGGHYEQYF TRBJ2-7 . TRBV6-5 .
TGTGCCAGCAGCTTAGAGGGACAGGGTGCGGTGGCGGGCGAGCAGTACTTC CASSLEGQGAVAGEQYF TRBJ2-7 many TRBV13 TRBD1
TGTGCCAGCGGAACCGGGACCCTGTCCCATACGCAGTATTTT CASGTGTLSHTQYF TRBJ2-3 many TRBV5-8 .
TGCAGTGCTAGGGACAGGGTTGCCGGCAATCAGCCCCAGCATTTT CSARDRVAGNQPQHF TRBJ1-5 . TRBV20-1 TRBD1
TGTGCCAGCAGAGTCGACGGGGGAAAACTGTTTTTT CASRVDGGKLFF TRBJ1-4 many TRBV2 .
TGTGCCAGCAGCTTTCAGGGGAGCGCTGGAAACACCATATATTTT CASSFQGSAGNTIYF TRBJ1-3 . TRBV5-4 .
TGTGCCAGCAGCTCCCGGGACAGGGAGCAGTTCTTC CASSSRDREQFF TRBJ2-1 few TRBV5-4 TRBD1
TGTGCCAGCAGCTTAGGACCCGGGGGAGGCGAGCAGTTCTTC CASSLGPGGGEQFF TRBJ2-1 many TRBV7-9 .
TGTGCCAGCAGCCAGGTCAAGGCGGGGGGGAGTCAAGAGACCCAGTACTTC CASSQVKAGGSQETQYF TRBJ2-5 many TRBV4-2 TRBD2
TGTGCCAGCACCCCGGCGGACTCCTACGAGCAGTACTTC CASTPADSYEQYF TRBJ2-7 . TRBV5-6 .
TGCAGTGCCCGGGACGGTGGGGGCAATGAGCAGTTCTTC CSARDGGGNEQFF TRBJ2-1 many TRBV20-1 .
TGTGCCAGCAGTACGGGGTACTTGTCGAACACTGAAGCTTTCTTT CASSTGYLSNTEAFF TRBJ1-1 few TRBV11-2 .
TGTGCCAGCGCCCAAGGTGAAAAACTGTTTTTT CASAQGEKLFF TRBJ1-4 many TRBV2 .
TGCAGTGCTAGAGATACTTATAGAGAAGGGGAAAAACTGTTTTTT CSARDTYREGEKLFF TRBJ1-4 many TRBV20-1 .
TGTGCCAGCAGCTTAACTAGCGGCTCATCGATCTTCTACGAGCAGTACTTC CASSLTSGSSIFYEQYF TRBJ2-7 many TRBV7-9 TRBD2
TGCAGTGCTCTAGGGGGGTTGAGCTCCTACAATGAGCAGTTCTTC CSALGGLSSYNEQFF TRBJ2-1 many TRBV20-1 .
TGTGCCAGCAGCCTACTAGCGGGGGGGCCGTGGTACGAGCAGTACTTC CASSLLAGGPWYEQYF TRBJ2-7 . TRBV7-3 TRBD2
TGTGCCAGCAGCTTAGCCCGCCAAAGCTCCTACAATGAGCAGTTCTTC CASSLARQSSYNEQFF TRBJ2-1 many TRBV7-2 .
TGTGCCAGCAGAGGACAGGGGGGATCATCACCCCTCCACTTT CASRGQGGSSPLHF TRBJ1-6 many TRBV6-2/TRBV6-3 TRBD1
TGTGCCAGCAGCAAGGACTCAACAGATACGCAGTATTTT CASSKDSTDTQYF TRBJ2-3 many TRBV7-6 .
TGCGCCAGCAGCTTGGGCAAGAGCTCTGGAAACACCATATATTTT CASSLGKSSGNTIYF TRBJ1-3 many TRBV5-1 .
TGCAGCGTTGAATCTCCTAACTATGGCTACACCTTC CSVESPNYGYTF TRBJ1-2 many TRBV29-1 .
TGCGCCAGCAGGAGTGCCGCGGGCTACAATGAGCAGTTCTTC CASRSAAGYNEQFF TRBJ2-1 many TRBV5-1 .
TGTGCCAGTCGAACGACAGTAAAAATATACTTC CASRTTVKIYF TRBJ2-5 . TRBV28 .
TGTGCCAGCTCACGGCGACAGGGGGGGAACAATGAGCAGTTCTTC CASSRRQGGNNEQFF TRBJ2-1 . TRBV18 TRBD1
TGTGCCAGCAGCCTTATCATTCATTCGAACACCGGGGAGCTGTTTTTT CASSLIIHSNTGELFF TRBJ2-2 many TRBV5-5 .